What follows are 14 T cell receptor beta chains derived from one specimen sequenced in a study of T cells in Graves' hyperthyroidism and ophthalmopathy (dated by TCRdb to between 2017 and 2020). Library construction relied on multiplex PCR. Sequencing relied on an Illumina HiSeq 2000. Amplification of TCR beta CDR3 regions was carried out from RNA transcripts. The TCR CDR3 was subjected to a first round of RT-PCR using the HTBI primer set and the Qiagen OneStep RT-PCR kit. Using fastp trimming at Q25 and MiXCR clonotype assembly, TCRdb reanalyzed the public sequencing data and kept in-frame beta chains. Rows merge per CDR3 protein into single entries with the most common DNA and genes. The sample yields about 690,000 distinct CDR3 sequences; around a sixth were counted once. Of the sample, about a sixth is held by the ten largest clones. The specimen was blood. The receptors originated from a man aged 45-60 years with Graves' hyperthyroidism.

This clonotype was seen only a few times. The CDR3 bases are TGCGCCAGCAGCTTGGAGGCGGGAACGACCAATGAGCAGTTCTTC. This codes for CASSLEAGTTNEQFF. The chain has TRBV5-1 and TRBJ2-1; D is perhaps TRBD2 (6 bases). Trimming took off 0 bases at V and 6 bases at J, with 13 bases between the two ends. CDR3 length: 15 residues. CDR1 is SGHRS and CDR2 is YFSETQ in the germline V gene.

This clonotype was counted between two and nine times. V gene TRBV27 combines with J gene TRBJ1-5, with 9 bases lining up with TRBD1. V dropped 5 bases and J dropped 5; count of bases not matched to a gene: 4. CDR3 length: 14 amino acids. Germline loops: CDR1 MNHEY, CDR2 SMNVEV (reference sequence). CDR3 region: CASSDYRGHQPQHF. The CDR3 bases are TGTGCCAGCAGTGATTACAGGGGGCATCAGCCCCAGCATTTT.

This clonotype was seen a handful of times. The rearrangement links TRBV19 to TRBJ1-1, with D maybe TRBD1 (6 bases). Trimming took off 4 bases at V and 4 bases at J, with 16 bases between the two ends. The germline gives CDR1 LNHDA, CDR2 SQIVND (reference sequence). CDR3 size: 15 residues. The CDR3 DNA sequence: TGTGCCAGTAGTAGCAGAGAGGGGGTATTCACTGAAGCTTTCTTT. This encodes CASSSREGVFTEAFF.

This chain links TRBV28 with TRBJ1-5; D gene uncertain. The CDR3 sequence is 14 residues long. Germline values: CDR1 MDHEN, CDR2 SYDVKM. With 6 bases removed from V and 0 bases from J, the gap between germline ends came to 9 bases. CDR3 amino acids: CASSSPSSNQPQHF. CDR3 nucleotide sequence: TGTGCCAGCAGCTCCCCAAGTAGCAATCAGCCCCAGCATTTT.

This clonotype has just a few counts. The chain has TRBV4-1 and TRBJ1-4; weak D call: TRBD1 (5 bases). Trimming shortened V by 5 bases and J by 5 bases, and 12 bases separated the two germline ends. CDR3 size: 14 residues. In germline, CDR1 is MGHRA, CDR2 YSYEKL. The CDR3: CASSSRDVNEKLFF. CDR3 nucleotides: TGCGCCAGCAGCTCCCGGGACGTGAATGAAAAACTGTTTTTT.

At least ten counts were recorded for this clonotype. The J gene is TRBJ1-1, the V gene TRBV30; TRBD1 is a possible D gene (5 bases). V dropped 5 bases and J dropped 2 bases, with 15 bases sitting between them. CDR1 is GTSNPN and CDR2 is SVGIG in the germline V gene (reference sequence). The CDR3 consists of 14 residues. CDR3 nucleotide sequence: TGTGCCTGGGACCTCGGTCGGGGCAACACTGAAGCTTTCTTT. This codes for CAWDLGRGNTEAFF.

This rearrangement joins TRBV5-6 to TRBJ1-5, with D unclear. This CDR3 is built from 14 residues. Between the trimmed V and J ends, which lost 0 bases and 9 bases, there was a span of 13 bases. Germline-derived CDR1 and CDR2 are SGHDT and YYEEEE. As DNA, the CDR3 is TGTGCCAGCAGCTTGGGGTCCTTCTTCGGGCCCCAGCATTTT. It translates to CASSLGSFFGPQHF.

This clonotype came up many times. This rearrangement joins TRBV7-2 to TRBJ1-1; possibly TRBD1 for D (5 bases). The germline CDR1 and CDR2 sequences are SGHTA and FQGNSA. This CDR3 is built from 14 residues. Trimming stripped 8 bases from V and 2 bases from J, with 15 bases between. CDR3 bases: TGTGCCAGCGGTTCTTTAGGGACCAACACTGAAGCTTTCTTT. Translating gives CASGSLGTNTEAFF.

V usage is TRBV5-1 and J usage is TRBJ1-2; the D is unclear. Germline V gene sequence: CDR1 SGHRS, CDR2 YFSETQ. The CDR3 has 16 amino acids. V dropped 0 bases and J dropped 0 bases, with 12 bases sitting between them. The CDR3 region is CASSLEMSESNYGYTF. Here the CDR3 DNA reads TGCGCCAGCAGCTTGGAGATGTCGGAATCTAACTATGGCTACACCTTC.

This clonotype has at least ten counts. The chain combines TRBV6-1 with TRBJ1-2; no definite D call. Germline CDR1 MNHNS, CDR2 SASEGT. This CDR3 has 13 amino acids. V lost 10 bases, J lost 3 bases, and 15 bases lay in between. In DNA form, the CDR3 reads TGTGCCACCTCCCTGGACCTCGACTATGGCTACACCTTC. It is translated as CATSLDLDYGYTF.

V gene TRBV6-1 combines with J gene TRBJ2-1; 10 nucleotides agree with TRBD2. The CDR3 extends over 16 amino acids. V lost 10 bases to trimming and J lost 6 bases; unmatched junction nucleotides: 15. Germline V gene data show CDR1 as MNHNS and CDR2 as SASEGT. The CDR3: CAIGTSVSKPLNEQFF. The DNA for the CDR3 is TGTGCCATCGGGACTAGCGTTTCGAAACCCCTCAATGAGCAGTTCTTC.

Ten or more counts support this clonotype. Being one base from a much bigger clone, this may be a read error. The chain is built from TRBV6-1 and TRBJ1-1; D is undetermined. The CDR3 totals 11 residues. Trimming removed 2 bases from V and 3 bases from J, with 1 base in between. CDR1 is MNHNS and CDR2 is SASEGT in the germline V gene. In nucleotides, the CDR3 is TGTGCCAGCAGTGAACACACTGAAGCTTTCTTT. Its protein is CASSEHTEAFF.

This clonotype has more than one count but fewer than ten. The chain combines TRBV9 with TRBJ2-7; 8 bases are a match to TRBD2. The CDR3 is made up of 17 amino acids. V shed 4 bases, J shed 4 bases, and the junction held 16 bases outside the gene matches. Germline V gene data show CDR1 as SGDLS and CDR2 as YYNGEE. The CDR3 sequence is CASSTSPSRTSLYEQYF. The CDR3 nucleotides are TGTGCCAGCAGCACATCCCCGTCCCGGACTAGCCTGTACGAGCAGTACTTC. The full variable domain, its missing parts supplied by reference TRBV9 and TRBJ2-7, is DSGVTQTPKHLITATGQRVTLRCSPRSGDLSVYWYQQSLDQGLQFLIQYYNGEERAKGNILERFSAQQFPDLHSELNLSSLELGDSALYFCASSTSPSRTSLYEQYFGPGTRLTVT.

This clonotype was counted ten times or more. V gene TRBV11-2 combines with J gene TRBJ1-1; tentative D call: TRBD1 (5 bases). Germline assignment: CDR1 SGHAT and CDR2 FQNNGV. CDR3 length: 14 amino acids. V gave up 4 bases and J gave up 1 base, with 10 bases separating them. The CDR3 here is CASSWRTKNTEAFF. CDR3 nucleotides: TGTGCCAGCAGCTGGAGGACAAAGAACACTGAAGCTTTCTTT.